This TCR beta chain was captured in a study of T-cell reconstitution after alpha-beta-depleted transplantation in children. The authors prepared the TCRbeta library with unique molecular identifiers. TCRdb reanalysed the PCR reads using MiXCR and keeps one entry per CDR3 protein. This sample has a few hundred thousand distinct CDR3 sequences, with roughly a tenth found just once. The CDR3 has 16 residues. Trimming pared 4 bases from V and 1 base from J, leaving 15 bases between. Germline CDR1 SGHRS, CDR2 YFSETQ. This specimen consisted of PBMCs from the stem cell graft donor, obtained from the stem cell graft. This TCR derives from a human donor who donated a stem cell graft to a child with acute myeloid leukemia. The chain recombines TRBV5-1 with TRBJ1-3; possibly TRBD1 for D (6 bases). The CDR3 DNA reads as TGCGCCAGCAGCGTCGGGACACTGGCTTCTGGAAACACCATATATTTT. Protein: CASSVGTLASGNTIYF.